These 23 T cell receptor beta chains came from one sample sequenced in a study of technical replicates of blood from a few donors. Method: immunoSEQ multiplex PCR; TCRdb's copy keeps in-frame clones and lacks some. The sample records tens of thousands of clones, roughly 90% being singletons. Source material: PBMCs. The receptors were sampled from a human donor in good health. Some clones in this sample may be carry-over from other donors' samples.

This rearrangement joins TRBV4-2 to TRBJ1-4; TRBD1 matches at 11 bases. Trimming cost V 5 bases and J 3 bases; bases outside gene matches: 11. Germline-derived CDR1 and CDR2 are LGHNA and YNFKEQ. This CDR3 has 18 residues. The CDR3 is CASSKGGQGAVSNEKLFF. The CDR3 bases are TGTGCCAGCAGCAAGGGTGGACAGGGGGCCGTGTCTAATGAAAAACTGTTTTTT.

The chain combines TRBV4-1 with TRBJ2-2; 14 bases match TRBD2. CDR1 is MGHRA and CDR2 is YSYEKL in the germline V gene. The CDR3 extends over 15 amino acids. With V trimmed by 11 bases and J by 3 bases, 5 bases remained unmatched. This CDR3 reads CACQGLAGDTGELFF. Here the CDR3 DNA reads TGCGCCTGCCAGGGACTAGCGGGAGACACCGGGGAGCTGTTTTTT.

This clone has just one count. The chain has TRBV29-1 and TRBJ2-5; 8 bases align to TRBD1. The J call may not be correct, given that the DNA end is closer to TRBJ2-7. Germline lookup yields CDR1 SQVTM and CDR2 ANQGSEA. This CDR3 is 14 amino acids long. This CDR3 is CSAMPGGSSYEQYF. For the CDR3, the DNA is TGCAGCGCCATGCCAGGGGGCTCTTCCTACGAGCAGTACTTC.

The CDR3 spells CASSSLPGGDGYTF. The DNA of the CDR3 is TGTGCCAGCAGCTCCCTACCGGGAGGAGATGGCTACACCTTC. The J gene is TRBJ1-2, the V gene TRBV7-2; D gene uncertain. The CDR3 totals 14 residues. Looked up from germline, CDR1 is SGHTA and CDR2 is FQGNSA. The germline V and J ends were trimmed by 4 bases and 6 bases, with 15 bases remaining between them.

The J gene is TRBJ2-7, the V gene TRBV2; 7 bases match TRBD2. V trimming: 7 bases; J trimming: 4 bases; junction bases outside the gene matches: 7. Looked up from germline, CDR1 is SNHLY and CDR2 is FYNNEI. The CDR3 runs to 13 residues. CDR3 loop: CASNRGREYEQYF. CDR3 DNA: TGTGCCAGCAATCGGGGGAGGGAATACGAGCAGTACTTC.

This rearrangement joins TRBV4-2 to TRBJ2-3; 10 bases line up with TRBD2. The trim removed 0 bases at V and 5 bases at J, leaving 8 bases unmatched. Germline-derived CDR1 and CDR2 are LGHNA and YNFKEQ. This CDR3 has 17 residues. As DNA, the CDR3 is TGTGCCAGCAGCCAAGATTATCAGACTAGCGGGCTAGATACGCAGTATTTT. Translated: CASSQDYQTSGLDTQYF.

CDR3 in amino acids: CASSFTGDAVGYTF. CDR3 DNA: TGCGCCAGCAGCTTTACAGGGGACGCAGTTGGCTACACCTTC. This chain uses TRBV5-1 with TRBJ1-2; 7 bases line up with TRBD1. Germline V gives CDR1 SGHRS, CDR2 YFSETQ. V lost 2 bases and J lost 7; bases outside the gene matches: 8. The CDR3 runs 14 residues. The full variable domain, with the rest looked up from reference TRBV5-1 and TRBJ1-2, is KAGVTQTPRYLIKTRGQQVTLSCSPISGHRSVSWYQQTPGQGLQFLFEYFSETQRNKGNFPGRFSGRQFSNSRSEMNVSTLELGDSALYLCASSFTGDAVGYTFGSGTRLTVV.

This chain joins TRBV19 and TRBJ1-5; the match to TRBD1 covers 9 bases. With 5 bases clipped from V and 3 bases from J, the junction kept 14 bases outside the gene matches. The CDR3 covers 18 residues. Germline CDR1 reads LNHDA; CDR2 reads SQIVND (reference sequence). The CDR3 DNA sequence: TGTGCCAGTAGTGGTTCCGGGACAGGGCCTTTTGACAATCAGCCCCAGCATTTT. This translates into CASSGSGTGPFDNQPQHF. The full variable domain, its missing parts supplied by reference TRBV19 and TRBJ1-5, is DGGITQSPKYLFRKEGQNVTLSCEQNLNHDAMYWYRQDPGQGLRLIYYSQIVNDFQKGDIAEGYSVSREKKESFPLTVTSAQKNPTAFYLCASSGSGTGPFDNQPQHFGDGTRLSIL.

The V and J genes are TRBV9 and TRBJ2-7, with D possibly being TRBD2 (7 bases). The V end was cut by 4 bases, the J end by 2 bases, with 13 bases between. From germline, CDR1 is SGDLS and CDR2 YYNGEE. The CDR3 covers 14 residues. The CDR3 sequence: CASSPEGGAYEQYF. The CDR3 DNA reads as TGTGCCAGCAGCCCAGAGGGGGGGGCCTACGAGCAGTACTTC.

The CDR3 DNA is TGTGCCAGCAGCCAAGGGGACAGCTATGGCTACACCTTC. Protein sequence: CASSQGDSYGYTF. The J gene is TRBJ1-2, the V gene TRBV14; 7 bases match TRBD1. Germline assignment: CDR1 SGHDN and CDR2 FVKESK. V trimming: 1 base; J trimming: 4 bases; junction bases outside the gene matches: 0. The CDR3 runs 13 residues.

The chain combines TRBV28 with TRBJ2-5, with D possibly matching TRBD2 (6 bases). Germline V gives CDR1 MDHEN, CDR2 SYDVKM. There are 13 residues in the CDR3. V gave up 7 bases and J gave up 6 bases, with 15 bases separating them. CDR3: CASTTSGRQTQYF. For the CDR3, the DNA is TGTGCCAGCACCACCTCGGGGAGGCAGACCCAGTACTTC. Looking up the rest from reference TRBV28 and TRBJ2-5 gives the full variable domain: DVKVTQSSRYLVKRTGEKVFLECVQDMDHENMFWYRQDPGLGLRLIYFSYDVKMKEKGDIPEGYSVSREKKERFSLILESASTNQTSMYLCASTTSGRQTQYFGPGTRLLVL.

The chain links TRBV20-1 to TRBJ1-2, with D maybe TRBD1 (5 bases). The CDR3 is 10 residues long. Germline assignment: CDR1 DFQATT and CDR2 SNEGSKA (reference sequence). In DNA form, the CDR3 reads TGCATCCCCGACAGCTATGGCTACACCTTC. It encodes CIPDSYGYTF.

The genes are TRBV7-9 and TRBJ1-2, with TRBD1 matching 7 bases. The CDR3 is 14 residues long. Per germline, CDR1 SEHNR and CDR2 FQNEAQ (reference sequence). J lost 4 bases, V lost 5 bases, and 7 bases had no gene match. CDR3 sequence (DNA): TGTGCCAGCAGCACGACAGGGTCGGGCTATGGCTACACCTTC. Residues: CASSTTGSGYGYTF.

V and J are TRBV2 and TRBJ1-2, with 9 positions matching TRBD1. CDR3 length equals 15 residues. The germline V gene has CDR1 SNHLY and CDR2 FYNNEI. With V trimmed by 2 bases and J by 4 bases, 5 bases remained unmatched. The CDR3, as DNA: TGTGCCAGCAGTGAAAACAGGGGGCCTGGCTATGGCTACACCTTC. This sequence encodes CASSENRGPGYGYTF.

The chain couples TRBV10-3 to TRBJ1-1; possible D gene TRBD1, 6 bases. The CDR3 consists of 14 residues. Germline V gives CDR1 ENHRY, CDR2 SYGVKD. The V and J ends lost 6 bases and 1 base respectively, with 12 bases between them. The CDR3 here is CAISDDRRNTEAFF. The CDR3 DNA sequence: TGTGCCATCAGCGATGACAGGCGGAACACTGAAGCTTTCTTT.

V and J are TRBV11-2 and TRBJ2-7, with TRBD2 matching over 7 bases. Unmatched junction bases numbered 2, after V lost 0 bases and J lost 0 bases. The CDR3 has 15 residues. Per germline, CDR1 SGHAT and CDR2 FQNNGV. CDR3 in amino acids: CASSLDLADSYEQYF. The CDR3 DNA is TGTGCCAGCAGCTTAGATCTAGCGGACTCCTACGAGCAGTACTTC.

This CDR3 reads CASSQDSGQGRSGYTF. The CDR3 DNA sequence: TGCGCCAGCAGCCAAGATTCGGGACAGGGTCGTTCTGGCTACACCTTC. The chain has TRBV4-1 and TRBJ1-2; 9 bases agree with TRBD1. CDR3 size: 16 residues. J gave up 7 bases and V 0 bases, and 9 bases lay outside the gene matches. Germline V gene lookup returns CDR1 MGHRA and CDR2 YSYEKL.

The chain recombines TRBV27 with TRBJ2-1; 12 nucleotides line up with TRBD2. With 4 bases clipped from V and 4 bases from J, the junction kept 8 bases outside the gene matches. Germline V gene data show CDR1 as MNHEY and CDR2 as SMNVEV (reference sequence). The CDR3 runs 17 residues. CDR3 sequence: CASSSSGRAALYNEQFF. CDR3 coding DNA: TGTGCCAGCAGTTCTAGCGGGAGGGCCGCTTTATACAATGAGCAGTTCTTC.

This chain links TRBV4-1 with TRBJ1-2; 8 bases align to TRBD1. V shed 0 bases, J shed 12 bases, and the junction held 6 bases outside the gene matches. The CDR3 sequence is 13 residues long. Germline V gene sequence: CDR1 MGHRA, CDR2 YSYEKL. The CDR3 nucleotides read TGCGCCAGCAGCCAAGATTGGGACAGGCCTGACACCTTC. Encoded protein: CASSQDWDRPDTF.

This clone has just one count. V is TRBV30 and J is TRBJ1-5, with D possibly being TRBD1 (6 bases). Germline V lookup: CDR1 GTSNPN, CDR2 SVGIG (reference sequence). V was shortened by 0 bases and J by 1 base, with 10 bases between the two germline ends. CDR3 length: 15 amino acids. Here the CDR3 DNA reads TGTGCCTGGAGTGTGGGGGCCAAGAGCAATCAGCCCCAGCATTTT. Protein product: CAWSVGAKSNQPQHF.

The chain has TRBV5-4 and TRBJ2-5, with D unclear. Germline CDR1 is SGHNT and CDR2 is YYREEE (reference sequence). V was clipped by 4 bases and J by 2 bases, with 9 bases between them. The CDR3 runs 13 residues. CDR3 amino acids: CASSNGLQETQYF. CDR3 in DNA: TGTGCCAGCAGCAACGGTTTGCAAGAGACCCAGTACTTC.

The gene calls are TRBV4-1 and TRBJ1-5; no clear D. The CDR3 is 16 amino acids. Deletions cut 0 bases from V and 4 bases from J, with 13 bases between. The germline gives CDR1 MGHRA, CDR2 YSYEKL. The CDR3 reads CASSQDHPGFNQPQHF. In DNA, the CDR3 is TGCGCCAGCAGCCAAGATCACCCAGGCTTTAATCAGCCCCAGCATTTT.

The genes are TRBV7-8 and TRBJ2-5; possible D gene TRBD1, 5 bases. The CDR3 runs to 16 residues. From germline, CDR1 is SGHVS and CDR2 FQNEAQ. V was shortened by 2 bases and J by 1 base, with 14 bases between the two germline ends. CDR3 DNA: TGTGCCAGCAGCTTAACCAGGGTATCGGTCCAAGAGACCCAGTACTTC. Translating it yields CASSLTRVSVQETQYF.